Listed below are T cell receptor beta chains from one sample, sequenced in a study of T cells in pancreatic ductal adenocarcinoma. Clones were read by immunoSEQ multiplex PCR, and TCRdb kept only the in-frame ones, dropping some. The table lists about 97,000 clones, about 95% of them singletons. Specimen: PBMCs. These receptors came from a human donor with pancreatic ductal adenocarcinoma. The CDR3 runs from the conserved cysteine through the conserved F or W.

cdr3_aa: CASSEPFGGKYNEQFF
v_call: TRBV6-1
j_call: TRBJ2-1

cdr3_aa: CASRPLGQNEQYF
v_call: TRBV5-6
j_call: TRBJ2-7

cdr3_aa: CASSLQGNEQFF
v_call: TRBV7-9
j_call: TRBJ2-1

cdr3_aa: CASSFGQYTGELFF
v_call: TRBV7-9
j_call: TRBJ2-2

cdr3_aa: CASSPQGVQETQYF
v_call: TRBV5-4
j_call: TRBJ2-5

cdr3_aa: CASSWARDRVQETQYF
v_call: TRBV5-1
j_call: TRBJ2-5

cdr3_aa: CASRKEDRGQPQHF
v_call: TRBV19
j_call: TRBJ1-5

cdr3_aa: CASSRTYTYEQYF
v_call: TRBV28
j_call: TRBJ2-7

cdr3_aa: CASSLGGTGGEQYF
v_call: TRBV7-2
j_call: TRBJ2-7

cdr3_aa: CASSGGGRREQYF
v_call: TRBV2
j_call: TRBJ2-7

cdr3_aa: CSVEGVGETQYF
v_call: TRBV29-1
j_call: TRBJ2-5

cdr3_aa: CASSYRGKTGELFF
v_call: TRBV6-5
j_call: TRBJ2-2

cdr3_aa: CASSPLRDSSYEQYF
v_call: TRBV18
j_call: TRBJ2-7

cdr3_aa: CASSPPERNEQFF
v_call: TRBV7-3
j_call: TRBJ2-1

cdr3_aa: CASSLTGQGEKLFF
v_call: TRBV6-1
j_call: TRBJ1-4

cdr3_aa: CACGVAHSYNEQFF
v_call: TRBV30
j_call: TRBJ2-1

cdr3_aa: CASSLYESADNEQFF
v_call: TRBV11-3
j_call: TRBJ2-1

cdr3_aa: CASSPTGTPSDNYYGYTF
v_call: TRBV18
j_call: TRBJ1-2

cdr3_aa: CASSQRQGETQYF
v_call: TRBV7-2
j_call: TRBJ2-5

cdr3_aa: CASSVQTVSTEAFF
v_call: TRBV2
j_call: TRBJ1-1

cdr3_aa: CASSAGTGSNTEAFF
v_call: TRBV7-9
j_call: TRBJ1-1

cdr3_aa: CASSLVLSLTDTQYF
v_call: TRBV5-4
j_call: TRBJ2-3

cdr3_aa: CASSVGAGGNYGYTF
v_call: TRBV5-4
j_call: TRBJ1-2

cdr3_aa: CASSLRQGAYEQYF
v_call: TRBV11-2
j_call: TRBJ2-7

cdr3_aa: CASSYAGTGSYNEQFF
v_call: TRBV6-5
j_call: TRBJ2-1

cdr3_aa: CASSLYGGMAEAFF
v_call: TRBV7-2
j_call: TRBJ1-1

cdr3_aa: CASSLVHANEKLFF
v_call: TRBV7-2
j_call: TRBJ1-4

cdr3_aa: CASRVTGVETQYF
v_call: TRBV5-8
j_call: TRBJ2-5

cdr3_aa: CASSKPNTEAFF
v_call: TRBV19
j_call: TRBJ1-1

cdr3_aa: CASSSPFGRGNTGELFF
v_call: TRBV28
j_call: TRBJ2-2

cdr3_aa: CASMRNRASTGELFF
v_call: TRBV2
j_call: TRBJ2-2

cdr3_aa: CASSTGAGEETQYF
v_call: TRBV7-2
j_call: TRBJ2-5

cdr3_aa: CASSRRLAEPYNEQFF
v_call: TRBV4-2
j_call: TRBJ2-1

cdr3_aa: CAWSGASSNQPQHF
v_call: TRBV30
j_call: TRBJ1-5

cdr3_aa: CASSLGIRGTGELFF
v_call: TRBV5-1
j_call: TRBJ2-2

cdr3_aa: CASSPSGGSAAQYF
v_call: TRBV7-9
j_call: TRBJ2-5

cdr3_aa: CASSYDPGQGVEQYF
v_call: TRBV6-5
j_call: TRBJ2-7

cdr3_aa: CASSLVELGRDTQYF
v_call: TRBV7-9
j_call: TRBJ2-3

cdr3_aa: CASSAGAYGYTF
v_call: TRBV10-2
j_call: TRBJ1-2

cdr3_aa: CASSTGTGGFYEQYF
v_call: TRBV5-1
j_call: TRBJ2-7

cdr3_aa: CASSLTPRVQETQYF
v_call: TRBV9
j_call: TRBJ2-5

cdr3_aa: CASSFWDRGMGKLFF
v_call: TRBV5-1
j_call: TRBJ1-4

cdr3_aa: CASVAGGSDTQYF
v_call: TRBV28
j_call: TRBJ2-3

cdr3_aa: CASSPDRERGETQYF
v_call: TRBV18
j_call: TRBJ2-5

cdr3_aa: CASSLFVASGELFF
v_call: TRBV27
j_call: TRBJ2-2

cdr3_aa: CATRDPGQPQHF
v_call: TRBV6-5
j_call: TRBJ1-5

cdr3_aa: CASSFHPTSPPYEQYF
v_call: TRBV27
j_call: TRBJ2-7

cdr3_aa: CATRGVAGLTNSSYEQYF
v_call: TRBV15
j_call: TRBJ2-7

cdr3_aa: CASSPGLPRANVLTF
v_call: TRBV18
j_call: TRBJ2-6

cdr3_aa: CASSLGLWEGTYEQYF
v_call: TRBV28
j_call: TRBJ2-7

cdr3_aa: CASSPNMATEAFF
v_call: TRBV28
j_call: TRBJ1-1